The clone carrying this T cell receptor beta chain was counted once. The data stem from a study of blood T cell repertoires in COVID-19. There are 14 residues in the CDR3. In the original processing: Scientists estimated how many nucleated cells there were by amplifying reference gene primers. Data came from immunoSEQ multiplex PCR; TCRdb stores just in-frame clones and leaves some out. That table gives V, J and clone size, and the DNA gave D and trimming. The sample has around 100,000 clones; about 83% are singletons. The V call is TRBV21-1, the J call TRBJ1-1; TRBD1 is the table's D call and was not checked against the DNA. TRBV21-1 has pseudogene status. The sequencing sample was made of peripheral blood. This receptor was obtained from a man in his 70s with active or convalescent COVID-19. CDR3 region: CASSNWDKNTEAFF. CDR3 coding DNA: TGTGCCAGCAGCAATTGGGACAAGAACACTGAAGCTTTCTTT.